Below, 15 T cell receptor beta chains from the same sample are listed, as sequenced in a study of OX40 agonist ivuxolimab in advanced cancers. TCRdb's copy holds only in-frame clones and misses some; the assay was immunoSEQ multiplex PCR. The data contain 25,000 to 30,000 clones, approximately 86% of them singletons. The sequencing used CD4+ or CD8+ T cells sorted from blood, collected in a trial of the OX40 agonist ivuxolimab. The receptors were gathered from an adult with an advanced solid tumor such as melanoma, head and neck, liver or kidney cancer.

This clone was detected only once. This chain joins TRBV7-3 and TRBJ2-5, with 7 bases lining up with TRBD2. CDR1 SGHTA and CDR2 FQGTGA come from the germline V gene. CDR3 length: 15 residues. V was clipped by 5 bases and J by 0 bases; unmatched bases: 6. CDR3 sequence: CASSLSGGHQETQYF. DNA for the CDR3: TGTGCCAGCAGCCTATCGGGGGGACACCAAGAGACCCAGTACTTC.

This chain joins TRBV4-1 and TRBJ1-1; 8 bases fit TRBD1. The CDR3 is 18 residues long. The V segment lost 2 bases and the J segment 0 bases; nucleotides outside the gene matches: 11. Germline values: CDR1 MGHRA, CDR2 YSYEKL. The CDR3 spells CASSQRKGQGALNTEAFF. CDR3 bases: TGCGCCAGCAGCCAACGCAAGGGCCAGGGGGCCCTGAACACTGAAGCTTTCTTT.

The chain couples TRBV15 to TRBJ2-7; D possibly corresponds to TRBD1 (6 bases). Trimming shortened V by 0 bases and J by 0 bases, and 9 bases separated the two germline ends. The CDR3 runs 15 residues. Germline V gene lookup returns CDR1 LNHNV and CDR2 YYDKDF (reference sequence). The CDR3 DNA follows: TGTGCCACCAGCAGAGAGAACAGGGTCTCCTACGAGCAGTACTTC. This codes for CATSRENRVSYEQYF.

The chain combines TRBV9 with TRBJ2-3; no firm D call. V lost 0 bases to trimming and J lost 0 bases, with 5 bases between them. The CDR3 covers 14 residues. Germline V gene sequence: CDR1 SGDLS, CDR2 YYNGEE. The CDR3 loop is CASSVGYSTDTQYF. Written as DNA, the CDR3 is TGTGCCAGCAGCGTAGGATATAGCACAGATACGCAGTATTTT.

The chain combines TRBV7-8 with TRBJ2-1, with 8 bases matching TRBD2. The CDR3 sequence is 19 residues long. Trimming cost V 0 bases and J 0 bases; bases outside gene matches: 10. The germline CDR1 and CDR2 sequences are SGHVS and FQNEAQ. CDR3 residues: CASSLARILAGDSYNEQFF. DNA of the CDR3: TGTGCCAGCAGCTTAGCGCGGATTCTAGCGGGTGACTCCTACAATGAGCAGTTCTTC.

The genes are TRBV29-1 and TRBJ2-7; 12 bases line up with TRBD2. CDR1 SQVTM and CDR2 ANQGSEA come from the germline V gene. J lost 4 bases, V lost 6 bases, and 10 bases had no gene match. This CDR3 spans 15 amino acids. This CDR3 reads CSVKGVTSGSYEQYF. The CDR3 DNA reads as TGCAGCGTCAAGGGGGTGACTAGCGGGAGTTACGAGCAGTACTTC.

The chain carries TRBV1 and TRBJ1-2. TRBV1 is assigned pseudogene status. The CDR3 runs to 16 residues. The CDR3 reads CTSSTKRVRKTYGYTF. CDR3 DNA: TGCACCAGCAGTACTAAACGTGTGCGAAAGACCTATGGCTACACCTTC.

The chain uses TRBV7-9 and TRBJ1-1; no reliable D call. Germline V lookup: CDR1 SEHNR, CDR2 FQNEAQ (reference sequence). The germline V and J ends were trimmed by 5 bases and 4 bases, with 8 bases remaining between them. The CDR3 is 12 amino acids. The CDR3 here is CASSPQLTEAFF. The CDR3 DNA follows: TGTGCCAGCAGCCCTCAACTCACTGAAGCTTTCTTT.

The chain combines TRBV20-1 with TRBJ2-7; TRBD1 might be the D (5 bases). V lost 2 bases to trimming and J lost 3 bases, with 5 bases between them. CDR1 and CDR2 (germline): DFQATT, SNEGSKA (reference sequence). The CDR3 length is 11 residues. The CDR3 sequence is CSARQGYEQYF. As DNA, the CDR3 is TGCAGTGCTAGACAGGGCTACGAGCAGTACTTC.

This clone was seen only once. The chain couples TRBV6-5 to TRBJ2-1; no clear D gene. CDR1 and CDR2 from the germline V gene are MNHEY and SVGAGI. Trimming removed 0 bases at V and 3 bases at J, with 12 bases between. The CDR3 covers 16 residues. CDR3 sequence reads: CASSYSTATFYNEQFF. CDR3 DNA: TGTGCCAGCAGTTACTCGACCGCGACGTTCTACAATGAGCAGTTCTTC.

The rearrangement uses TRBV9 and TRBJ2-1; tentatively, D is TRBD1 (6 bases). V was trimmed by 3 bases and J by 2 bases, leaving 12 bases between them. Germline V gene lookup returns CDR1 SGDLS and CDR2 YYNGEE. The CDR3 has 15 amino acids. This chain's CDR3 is CASSAAGTTYNEQFF. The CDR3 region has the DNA TGTGCCAGCAGCGCGGCCGGGACAACCTACAATGAGCAGTTCTTC. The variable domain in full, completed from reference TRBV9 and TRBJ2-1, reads DSGVTQTPKHLITATGQRVTLRCSPRSGDLSVYWYQQSLDQGLQFLIQYYNGEERAKGNILERFSAQQFPDLHSELNLSSLELGDSALYFCASSAAGTTYNEQFFGPGTRLTVL.

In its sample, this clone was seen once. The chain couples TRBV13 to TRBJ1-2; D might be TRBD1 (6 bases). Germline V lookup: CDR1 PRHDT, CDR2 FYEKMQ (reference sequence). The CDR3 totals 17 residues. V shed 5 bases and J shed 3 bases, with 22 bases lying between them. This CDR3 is CASSPHPTPDRHYGYTF. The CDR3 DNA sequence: TGTGCCAGCAGCCCGCATCCGACGCCGGACAGACACTATGGCTACACCTTC.

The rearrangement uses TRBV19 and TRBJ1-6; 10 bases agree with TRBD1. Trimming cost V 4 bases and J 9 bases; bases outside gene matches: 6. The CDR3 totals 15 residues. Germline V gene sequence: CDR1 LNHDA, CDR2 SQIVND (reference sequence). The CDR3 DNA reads TGTGCCAGTAGTACGACCGGGACAGGGGTTTCACCCCTCCACTTT. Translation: CASSTTGTGVSPLHF.

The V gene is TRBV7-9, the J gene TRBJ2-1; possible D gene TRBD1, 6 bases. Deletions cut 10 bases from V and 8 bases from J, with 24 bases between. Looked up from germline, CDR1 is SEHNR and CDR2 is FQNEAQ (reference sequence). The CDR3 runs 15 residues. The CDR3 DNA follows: TGTGCCATCTACACATTACAGGGCGAGGGGGATGAGCAGTTCTTC. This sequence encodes CAIYTLQGEGDEQFF.

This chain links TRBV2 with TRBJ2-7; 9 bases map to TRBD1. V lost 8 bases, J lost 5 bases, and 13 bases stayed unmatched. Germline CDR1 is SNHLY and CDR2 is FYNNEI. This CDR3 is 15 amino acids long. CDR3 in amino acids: CASFIPPGQGNEQYF. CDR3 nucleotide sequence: TGTGCCAGCTTCATACCACCGGGACAGGGAAACGAGCAGTACTTC.